The entry that follows covers one T cell receptor (beta chain) sequence. The data stem from a study of T cell responses to AZD1222 COVID-19 vaccine. The repertoire was sequenced with immunoSEQ multiplex PCR; TCRdb's copy has only in-frame clones and lacks some. The table includes about 160,000 clones, roughly 90% detected once. Germline V lookup: CDR1 MRHNA, CDR2 SNTAGT. With V trimmed by 6 bases and J by 6 bases, 11 bases remained unmatched. The CDR3 loop spans 15 amino acids. This receptor was taken from an adult who received the AZD1222 COVID-19 vaccine. The rearrangement uses TRBV6-4 and TRBJ2-1; TRBD2 agrees at 7 bases. Sequenced here: peripheral blood, sampled 28 days after the second AZD1222 dose. The CDR3 nucleotides are TGTGCCAGCAGCCACGAGGGGCCTAGCGGCAATGAGCAGTTCTTC. Encoded protein: CASSHEGPSGNEQFF.